The 22 T cell receptor beta chains below come from one sample, sequenced in a study of Graves' ophthalmopathy and Graves' hyperthyroidism. The sequenced template was RNA, covering the TCR beta CDR3 region. In the first round, RT-PCR was carried out with HTBI primers, and a multiplex PCR formed the second round. TCRdb independently ran MiXCR on the multiplex PCR reads; one entry per CDR3 protein. This sample carries around 1,200,000 distinct CDR3 sequences, less than 45% of them seen once, and the ten largest clones take 11%. Sequenced: peripheral blood or thyroid tissue (not recorded which). The receptors come from an adult man with Graves' hyperthyroidism.

CDR3 DNA: TGTGCCAGCAGTAGCAGGGGGGACGCTGGCTACACCTTC. Its protein is CASSSRGDAGYTF. The gene calls are TRBV7-3 and TRBJ1-2; 7 bases agree with TRBD1. CDR1 and CDR2 (germline): SGHTA, FQGTGA. The CDR3 contains 13 residues. Germline trimming cut 6 bases from V and 7 bases from J; bases unmatched to any gene: 8.

As for this clonotype: It may be a read error: a sequence one base away is much more abundant. This sequence joins TRBV11-2 and TRBJ1-5, with 7 bases aligning to TRBD1. Germline CDR1 and CDR2: SGHAT and FQNNGV. The CDR3 extends over 15 amino acids. J lost 5 bases, V lost 10 bases, and 14 bases had no gene match. The CDR3 loop is CAISSNYRGDQPQHF. The CDR3 region has the DNA TGTGCCATCAGTTCGAACTACAGGGGAGATCAGCCCCAGCATTTT. Drawing the rest from reference TRBV11-2 and TRBJ1-5, the complete variable domain is EAGVAQSPRYKIIEKRQSVAFWCNPISGHATLYWYQQILGQGPKLLIQFQNNGVVDDSQLPKDRFSAERLKGVDSTLKIQPAKLEDSAVYLCAISSNYRGDQPQHFGDGTRLSIL.

V gene TRBV5-4 combines with J gene TRBJ2-7, with 15 bases aligning to TRBD2. The CDR3 contains 18 residues. Looked up from germline, CDR1 is SGHNT and CDR2 is YYREEE (reference sequence). The V segment lost 0 bases and the J segment 0 bases; nucleotides outside the gene matches: 4. DNA for the CDR3: TGTGCCAGCAGCTTGGGGACTAGCGGGAGGGCCGGCTCCTACGAGCAGTACTTC. Residues: CASSLGTSGRAGSYEQYF.

This clonotype was counted many times. The CDR3 region has the DNA TGTGCCAGCAGCGCCCCCAGTGACACTGAAGCTTTCTTT. As protein: CASSAPSDTEAFF. This rearrangement joins TRBV9 to TRBJ1-1; D gene ambiguous. Trimming left V 3 bases short and J 3 bases short, with 9 bases between. The germline CDR1 and CDR2 sequences are SGDLS and YYNGEE. This CDR3 is built from 13 residues.

The rearrangement uses TRBV25-1 and TRBJ2-5, with TRBD2 matching over 7 bases. This CDR3 region has 16 residues. Germline lookup yields CDR1 MGHDK and CDR2 SYGVNS. V trimming: 4 bases; J trimming: 5 bases; junction bases outside the gene matches: 13. The CDR3 protein is CASSVNTDGGLETQYF. As DNA, the CDR3 is TGTGCCAGCAGTGTAAATACAGACGGGGGGTTGGAGACCCAGTACTTC. The full variable domain, in which reference TRBV25-1 and TRBJ2-5 provide the parts outside the CDR3, is EADIYQTPRYLVIGTGKKITLECSQTMGHDKMYWYQQDPGMELHLIHYSYGVNSTEKGDLSSESTVSRIRTEHFPLTLESARPSHTSQYLCASSVNTDGGLETQYFGPGTRLLVL.

This clonotype was found a few times. The genes are TRBV6-5 and TRBJ2-7; 9 positions agree with TRBD1. The CDR3 loop spans 15 amino acids. Per germline, CDR1 MNHEY and CDR2 SVGAGI. V shed 3 bases and J 4 bases; nucleotides not matched to a gene: 7. The CDR3 sequence: CASSYIGTGNYEQYF. The CDR3 DNA follows: TGTGCCAGCAGTTATATTGGGACAGGGAATTACGAGCAGTACTTC.

J is TRBJ2-7 and V is TRBV3-1; no firm D call. Trimming stripped 1 base from V and 0 bases from J, with 10 bases between. The germline V gene has CDR1 LGHDT and CDR2 YNNKEL (reference sequence). This CDR3 has 15 amino acids. The CDR3 DNA reads as TGTGCCAGCAGCCAAGGGGCAGGTGACTCCTACGAGCAGTACTTC. Translating it yields CASSQGAGDSYEQYF.

This clonotype was detected ten times or more. This chain links TRBV7-3 with TRBJ2-2; TRBD2 matches 9 bases. CDR3 size: 17 residues. Germline CDR1 is SGHTA and CDR2 is FQGTGA. The ends lost 4 bases at V and 7 bases at J; junction bases unmatched: 13. The CDR3 sequence is CASSSLGSSGIGGELFF. DNA for the CDR3: TGTGCCAGCAGCTCCCTGGGGTCTAGCGGGATTGGCGGGGAGCTGTTTTTT.

This clonotype was detected once. This chain links TRBV7-3 with TRBJ1-6, with D tentatively TRBD1 (5 bases). CDR1 and CDR2 from the germline V gene are SGHTA and FQGTGA. This CDR3 region has 15 residues. The V and J ends lost 2 bases and 9 bases respectively, with 14 bases between them. CDR3 nucleotides: TGTGCCAGCAGCTTAGGGAGAGGGGAGGGTTCACCCCTCCACTTT. Its protein product is CASSLGRGEGSPLHF.

This sequence joins TRBV5-6 and TRBJ1-2; D is unclear. Germline V gives CDR1 SGHDT, CDR2 YYEEEE. Trimming removed 6 bases at V and 6 bases at J, with 15 bases between. This CDR3 spans 13 amino acids. As DNA, the CDR3 is TGTGCCAGCACCCCCGCGGGCAAGCATGGCTACACCTTC. Translated: CASTPAGKHGYTF.

The rearrangement joins TRBV29-1 to TRBJ2-5; 8 positions agree with TRBD1. CDR1 is SQVTM, CDR2 ANQGSEA, per germline. V lost 4 bases to trimming and J lost 2 bases; unmatched junction nucleotides: 9. CDR3 size: 15 residues. The CDR3 region is CSVVGRGQVQETQYF. CDR3 DNA sequence: TGCAGCGTTGTTGGCAGGGGACAGGTACAAGAGACCCAGTACTTC.

This clonotype was seen many times. The chain links TRBV7-2 to TRBJ1-3; weak D call: TRBD1 (5 bases). The length of the CDR3 is 15 residues. Between the trimmed V and J ends, which lost 5 bases and 2 bases, there was a span of 13 bases. Germline CDR1 is SGHTA and CDR2 is FQGNSA. The CDR3 region is CASSPGTVPGNTIYF. CDR3 sequence (DNA): TGTGCCAGCAGCCCCGGGACGGTTCCTGGAAACACCATATATTTT.

This clonotype was recorded a few times. The V and J genes are TRBV5-1 and TRBJ2-7; D is perhaps TRBD1 or TRBD2 (5 bases each). From germline, CDR1 is SGHRS and CDR2 YFSETQ. V lost 4 bases and J 5 bases, leaving 19 bases between the germline ends. The CDR3 spans 15 residues. CDR3 bases: TGCGCCAGCAGCCGCGTCGGGAATAAAGGGGACGAGCAGTACTTC. It codes for CASSRVGNKGDEQYF.

This clonotype came up many times. V gene TRBV20-1 combines with J gene TRBJ2-2; no firm D call. Germline V CDR1 and CDR2: DFQATT, SNEGSKA (reference sequence). There are 13 residues in the CDR3. V lost 6 bases, J lost 1 base, and 9 bases lay in between. The CDR3 sequence: CSALDENTGELFF. DNA for the CDR3: TGCAGTGCCTTGGACGAGAACACCGGGGAGCTGTTTTTT.

This clonotype was observed once. A single base separates this from a much larger clone, so it may be a read error. This rearrangement joins TRBV11-2 to TRBJ2-7; TRBD2 matches 8 bases. Looked up from germline, CDR1 is SGHAT and CDR2 is FQNNGV. The CDR3 runs 15 residues. CDR3 region: CAGSFQRGLSYEQYF. The CDR3 bases are TGTGCCGGCAGCTTCCAGCGGGGGCTTTCCTACGAGCAGTACTTC.

V is TRBV7-9 and J is TRBJ1-2; a weak D match, TRBD1 (5 bases). V was clipped by 4 bases and J by 4 bases, with 13 bases between them. Germline loops: CDR1 SEHNR, CDR2 FQNEAQ (reference sequence). The CDR3 loop spans 14 amino acids. The DNA for the CDR3 is TGTGCCAGCAGCTACGTGACAGAGTCCTATGGCTACACCTTC. Translation gives CASSYVTESYGYTF.

The chain employs TRBV6-2 or TRBV6-3 and TRBJ2-7; D is ambiguous. This CDR3 contains 12 residues. Germline assignment: CDR1 MNHEY and CDR2 SVGEGT. Trimming removed 2 bases at V and 9 bases at J, with 11 bases between. CDR3 loop: CASSYGLHRQYF. The CDR3 nucleotides are TGTGCCAGCAGTTACGGTTTACACCGGCAGTACTTC.

This chain uses TRBV5-1 with TRBJ2-2; D unclear. CDR1 is SGHRS and CDR2 is YFSETQ in the germline V gene. Trimming removed 7 bases from V and 4 bases from J, with 11 bases in between. The CDR3 runs to 13 residues. CDR3 nucleotides: TGCGCCAGCTGCCCATGGGGCACCGGGGAGCTGTTTTTT. Translation gives CASCPWGTGELFF.

With respect to this clonotype: A single base separates this from a much larger clone, so it may be a read error. The J gene is TRBJ1-5, the V gene TRBV19; possibly TRBD1 for D (5 bases). The V end was cut by 4 bases, the J end by 12 bases, with 19 bases between. Germline CDR1 is LNHDA and CDR2 is SQIVND (reference sequence). The CDR3 is 14 amino acids. CDR3 amino acids: CASSKDGGLQRQHF. CDR3 bases: TGTGCCAGTAGTAAAGACGGGGGTTTGCAACGCCAGCATTTT.

This clonotype showed up just a few times. This sequence joins TRBV19 and TRBJ1-1; TRBD1 matches at 11 bases. CDR1 is LNHDA and CDR2 is SQIVND in the germline V gene (reference sequence). Trimming took 9 bases from V and 3 from J; bases not matched to a gene: 6. This CDR3 is built from 14 residues. The CDR3 DNA reads TGTGCCAGCCAACCGGGACAGGGGGACACTGAAGCTTTCTTT. As protein: CASQPGQGDTEAFF.

This clonotype was counted ten times or more. The V and J genes are TRBV29-1 and TRBJ1-5, with unresolved D. V was shortened by 5 bases and J by 2 bases, with 16 bases between the two germline ends. CDR1 and CDR2 (germline): SQVTM, ANQGSEA. The CDR3 is 15 residues long. The CDR3 sequence: CSVSFDEMGNQPQHF. CDR3 nucleotides: TGCAGCGTTAGTTTCGACGAAATGGGCAATCAGCCCCAGCATTTT.

Of note for this clonotype: An end of the junction does not agree with germline; a read error may underlie this. The chain recombines TRBV19 with TRBJ2-5; D is perhaps TRBD1 (5 bases). From germline, CDR1 is LNHDA and CDR2 SQIVND (reference sequence). The CDR3 length is 13 residues. CDR3 sequence (DNA): TGTGCCAGTACTGGCAGGGCGTCGGAGACCCAGTACTTT. This codes for CASTGRASETQYF.